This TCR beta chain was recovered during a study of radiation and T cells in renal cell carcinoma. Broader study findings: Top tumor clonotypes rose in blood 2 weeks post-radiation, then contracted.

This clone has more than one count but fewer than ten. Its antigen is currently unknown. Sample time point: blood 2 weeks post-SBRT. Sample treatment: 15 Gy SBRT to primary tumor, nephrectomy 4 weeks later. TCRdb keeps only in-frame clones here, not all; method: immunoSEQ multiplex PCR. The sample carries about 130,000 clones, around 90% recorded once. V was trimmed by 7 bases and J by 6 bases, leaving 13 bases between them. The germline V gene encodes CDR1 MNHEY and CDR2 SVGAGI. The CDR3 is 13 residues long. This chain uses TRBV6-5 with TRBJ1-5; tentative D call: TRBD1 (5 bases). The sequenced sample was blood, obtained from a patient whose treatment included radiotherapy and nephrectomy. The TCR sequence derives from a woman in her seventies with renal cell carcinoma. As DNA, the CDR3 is TGTGCCAGCAATACCCCGGGGGGTCAGCCCCAGCATTTT. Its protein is CASNTPGGQPQHF.